This TCR beta chain was captured by sequencing in a study of Ad26.COV2.S vaccination and SARS-CoV-2 variants. Treatment in this sample: around 19 received Ad26.COV2.S at low or high dose, single or two shots; a few received placebo; per-sample allocation not given. The investigators took samples on day 63 after the first vaccine or placebo injection. V was trimmed by 3 bases and J by 4 bases, leaving 9 bases between them. The CDR3 extends over 13 amino acids. The germline gives CDR1 SEHNR, CDR2 FQNEAQ (reference sequence). The assay was immunoSEQ multiplex PCR, and TCRdb's table has in-frame clones only and misses some. Of more than 250,000 clones detected, around 87% appear once; the ten largest clones hold over 2.5%.

This sequence joins TRBV7-9 and TRBJ1-2; TRBD1 might be the D (5 bases). The specimen was peripheral blood, collected in a trial of Ad26.COV2.S vaccine versus placebo. The origin of this receptor is a person aged 18-65 years who received the Ad26.COV2.S COVID-19 vaccine or a placebo. CDR3 residues: CASSLTDSYGYTF. CDR3 sequence (DNA): TGTGCCAGCAGCTTGACAGACAGCTATGGCTACACCTTC.